This T cell receptor (beta chain) was captured in a study of shared clonotypes between healthy human individuals. Broader study findings: Researchers sampled blood only, noting tissue repertoires likely differ. Non-shared clonotypes showed lower generation probabilities than clonotypes common to all four donors.

Running of the assay took place at deep level. Researchers divided each subset's genomic DNA evenly across several immunoSEQ plates. Using immunoSEQ multiplex PCR, the repertoire was profiled, and TCRdb retains in-frame clones only, with some absent. The table lists some 2.1 million clones, less than 95% of them singletons. Naive CD8 cells lacked CD45RO, underwent positive selection for CCR7 and left out terminally differentiated effector memory CD45RA+ cells. Germline CDR1 is LNHDA and CDR2 is SQIVND (reference sequence). CDR3 length: 13 residues. Trimming shortened V by 5 bases and J by 1 base, and 9 bases separated the two germline ends. Concerning this clone: Its antigen remains unidentified. Different DNA sequences within this sample yield the same CDR3.

V and J are TRBV19 and TRBJ2-7; tentatively, D is TRBD1 (5 bases). Source material: naive CD8+ T cells sorted from blood. The receptor's source is a man aged 18 to 30 in good health. In nucleotides, the CDR3 is TGTGCCAGTAGTTTCAGGGTGTCCTACGAGCAGTACTTC. This gives the protein CASSFRVSYEQYF.